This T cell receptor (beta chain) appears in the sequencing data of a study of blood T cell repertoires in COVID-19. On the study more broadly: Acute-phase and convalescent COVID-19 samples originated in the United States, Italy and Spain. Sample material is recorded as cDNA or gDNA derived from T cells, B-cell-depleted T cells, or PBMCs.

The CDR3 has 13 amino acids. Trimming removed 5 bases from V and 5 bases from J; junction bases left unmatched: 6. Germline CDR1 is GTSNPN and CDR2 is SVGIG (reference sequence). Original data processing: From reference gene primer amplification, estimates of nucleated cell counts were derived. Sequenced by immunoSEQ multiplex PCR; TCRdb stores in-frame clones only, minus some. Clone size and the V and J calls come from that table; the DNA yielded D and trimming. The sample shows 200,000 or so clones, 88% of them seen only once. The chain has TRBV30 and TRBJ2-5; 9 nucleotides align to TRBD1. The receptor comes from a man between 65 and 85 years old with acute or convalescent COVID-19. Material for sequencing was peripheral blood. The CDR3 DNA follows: TGTGCCTGGGAACAGGGGGCAGGGGAGACCCAGTACTTC. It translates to CAWEQGAGETQYF.